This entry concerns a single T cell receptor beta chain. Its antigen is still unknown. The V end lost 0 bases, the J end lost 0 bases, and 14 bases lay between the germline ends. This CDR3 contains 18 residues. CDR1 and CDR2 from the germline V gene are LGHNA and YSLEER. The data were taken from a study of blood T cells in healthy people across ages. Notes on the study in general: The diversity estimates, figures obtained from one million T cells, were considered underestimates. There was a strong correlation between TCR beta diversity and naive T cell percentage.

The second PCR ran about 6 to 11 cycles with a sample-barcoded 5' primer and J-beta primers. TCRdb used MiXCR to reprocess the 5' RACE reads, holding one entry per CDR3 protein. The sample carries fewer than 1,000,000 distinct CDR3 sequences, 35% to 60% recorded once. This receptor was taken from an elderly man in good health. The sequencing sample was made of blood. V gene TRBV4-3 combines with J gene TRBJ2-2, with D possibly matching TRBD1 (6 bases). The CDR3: CASSQDLLQGTNTGELFF. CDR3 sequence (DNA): TGCGCCAGCAGCCAAGATCTTTTACAGGGAACGAACACCGGGGAGCTGTTTTTT.